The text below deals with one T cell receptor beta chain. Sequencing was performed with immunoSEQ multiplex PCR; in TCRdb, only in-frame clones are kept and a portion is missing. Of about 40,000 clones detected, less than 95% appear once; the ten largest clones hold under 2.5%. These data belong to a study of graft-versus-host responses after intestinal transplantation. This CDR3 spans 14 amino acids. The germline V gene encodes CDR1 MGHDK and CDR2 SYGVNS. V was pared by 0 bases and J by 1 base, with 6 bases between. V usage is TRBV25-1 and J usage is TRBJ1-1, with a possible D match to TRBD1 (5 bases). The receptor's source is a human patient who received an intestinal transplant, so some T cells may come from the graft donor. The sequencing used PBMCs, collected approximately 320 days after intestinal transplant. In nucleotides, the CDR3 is TGTGCCAGCAGTGAATATACAGGGAACACTGAAGCTTTCTTT. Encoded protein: CASSEYTGNTEAFF.